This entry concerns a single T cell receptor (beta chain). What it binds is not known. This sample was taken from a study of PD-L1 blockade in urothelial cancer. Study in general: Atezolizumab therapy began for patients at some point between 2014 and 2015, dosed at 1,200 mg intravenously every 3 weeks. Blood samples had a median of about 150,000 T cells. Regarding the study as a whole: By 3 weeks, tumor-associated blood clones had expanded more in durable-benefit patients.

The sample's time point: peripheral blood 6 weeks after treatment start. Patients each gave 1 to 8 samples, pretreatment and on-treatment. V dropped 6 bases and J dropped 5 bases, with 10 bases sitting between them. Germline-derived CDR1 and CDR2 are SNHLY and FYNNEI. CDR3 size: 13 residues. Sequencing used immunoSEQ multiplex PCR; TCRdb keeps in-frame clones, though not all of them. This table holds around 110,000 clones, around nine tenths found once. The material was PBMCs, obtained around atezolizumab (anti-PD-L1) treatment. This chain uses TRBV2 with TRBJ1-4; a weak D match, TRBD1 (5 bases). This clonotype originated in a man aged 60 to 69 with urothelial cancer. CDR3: CASRTDQNEKLFF. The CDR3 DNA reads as TGTGCCAGCAGGACAGATCAAAATGAAAAACTGTTTTTT.